What follows are 9 T cell receptor beta chains derived from one specimen sequenced in a study of cytomegalovirus exposure and HLA in healthy donors. 60 Vbeta and 13 Jbeta primers were used in PCR. Generated by immunoSEQ multiplex PCR, the TCRdb table keeps only in-frame clones and is missing some. The sample has around 95,000 clones, under 80% seen once. Input material: PBMCs. Receptors were obtained from a male donor in good health and CMV-seronegative.

This chain links TRBV13 with TRBJ2-3; D perhaps matches TRBD1 (6 bases). CDR3 size: 15 residues. The germline V and J ends were trimmed by 4 bases and 6 bases, with 17 bases remaining between them. Per germline, CDR1 PRHDT and CDR2 FYEKMQ (reference sequence). CDR3 nucleotide sequence: TGTGCCAGCAGCTCGCGGACAGCCCGGACGGATACGCAGTATTTT. It translates to CASSSRTARTDTQYF.

The rearrangement links TRBV7-3 to TRBJ2-2, with 12 bases fitting TRBD2. Per germline, CDR1 SGHTA and CDR2 FQGTGA. The CDR3 consists of 24 residues. V trimming: 1 base; J trimming: 6 bases; junction bases outside the gene matches: 27. CDR3: CASSLIRPGTSIGLAGYIAGELFF. CDR3 nucleotide sequence: TGTGCCAGCAGCTTAATTAGGCCAGGGACGTCTATAGGACTAGCGGGATATATAGCCGGGGAGCTGTTTTTT.

The chain joins TRBV9 to TRBJ2-3; TRBD2 aligns across 12 bases. Germline trimming cut 5 bases from V and 2 bases from J; bases unmatched to any gene: 3. This CDR3 contains 15 residues. Germline V gives CDR1 SGDLS, CDR2 YYNGEE. The DNA for the CDR3 is TGTGCCAGCAGAAGACTAGCGGGAGACACAGATACGCAGTATTTT. Protein product: CASRRLAGDTDTQYF.

The chain recombines TRBV29-1 with TRBJ1-5; 7 bases align to TRBD1. The ends lost 6 bases at V and 2 bases at J; junction bases unmatched: 10. Germline CDR1 SQVTM, CDR2 ANQGSEA. This CDR3 comprises 15 residues. For the CDR3, the DNA is TGCAGCGTCAGGACAGGCAGGAATGGCAATCAGCCCCAGCATTTT. Its protein product is CSVRTGRNGNQPQHF.

This clone was seen only a few times. The chain employs TRBV28 and TRBJ1-2; D remains ambiguous. Germline assignment: CDR1 MDHEN and CDR2 SYDVKM. V dropped 6 bases and J dropped 2 bases, with 10 bases sitting between them. The length of the CDR3 is 13 residues. The CDR3, as DNA: TGTGCCAGCAGCGTTGTCGGGAACTATGGCTACACCTTC. Its translation is CASSVVGNYGYTF.

The rearrangement uses TRBV19 and TRBJ2-1, with 7 bases aligning to TRBD1. V lost 6 bases and J lost 2; bases outside the gene matches: 4. CDR1 and CDR2 from the germline V gene are LNHDA and SQIVND (reference sequence). The CDR3 contains 14 residues. The CDR3, as DNA: TGTGCCAGTAGAGTTGGGACAGCCTACAATGAGCAGTTCTTC. As protein: CASRVGTAYNEQFF.

The chain employs TRBV7-8 and TRBJ2-7; a possible D gene is TRBD2 (6 bases). The length of the CDR3 is 15 residues. The germline V gene encodes CDR1 SGHVS and CDR2 FQNEAQ. Trimming removed 5 bases at V and 7 bases at J, with 21 bases between. CDR3 region: CASSINRDSLYEQYF. The DNA of the CDR3 is TGTGCCAGCAGCATCAACCGGGACTCCTTGTATGAGCAGTACTTC.

This chain joins TRBV7-8 and TRBJ1-2; 7 nucleotides align to TRBD1. The CDR3 runs to 15 residues. V gave up 1 base and J gave up 0 bases; unmatched junction bases: 2. The germline V gene encodes CDR1 SGHVS and CDR2 FQNEAQ. The CDR3 DNA reads TGTGCCAGCAGCTTAGTGGGACAGTCTAACTATGGCTACACCTTC. Translating gives CASSLVGQSNYGYTF.

The CDR3 sequence is CASSETGQGFTDTQYF. The DNA for the CDR3 is TGTGCCAGCAGCGAGACGGGACAGGGGTTCACAGATACGCAGTATTTT. The gene calls are TRBV5-6 and TRBJ2-3; 10 positions match TRBD1. CDR3 length: 16 residues. Trimming at V came to 4 bases and at J to 2 bases, leaving 7 bases not matched to a gene. The germline V gene encodes CDR1 SGHDT and CDR2 YYEEEE.